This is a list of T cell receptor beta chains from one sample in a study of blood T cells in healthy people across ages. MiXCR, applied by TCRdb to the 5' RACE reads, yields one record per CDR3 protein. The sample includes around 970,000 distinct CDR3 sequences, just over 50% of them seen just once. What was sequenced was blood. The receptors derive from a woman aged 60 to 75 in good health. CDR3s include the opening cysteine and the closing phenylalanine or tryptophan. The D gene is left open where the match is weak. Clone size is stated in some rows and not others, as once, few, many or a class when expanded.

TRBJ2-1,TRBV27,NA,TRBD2,CASSLTGGRVYNEQFF,TGTGCCAGCAGTTTAACGGGCGGGAGGGTCTACAATGAGCAGTTCTTC
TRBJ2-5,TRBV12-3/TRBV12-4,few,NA,CASSLAGWKETQYF,TGTGCCAGCAGTTTAGCAGGGTGGAAGGAGACCCAGTACTTC
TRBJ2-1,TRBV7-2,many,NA,CASSLVRQGEQFF,TGTGCCAGCAGCTTAGTTCGGCAGGGTGAGCAGTTCTTC
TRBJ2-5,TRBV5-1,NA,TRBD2,CASSPRRETETQYF,TGCGCCAGCTCCCCGCGGCGGGAGACAGAGACCCAGTACTTC
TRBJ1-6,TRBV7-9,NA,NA,CASSNGYSPLHF,TGTGCCAGCAGCAACGGATATTCACCCCTCCACTTT
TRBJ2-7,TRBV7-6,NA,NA,CASSLGANEQYF,TGTGCCAGCAGCTTAGGGGCAAACGAGCAGTACTTC
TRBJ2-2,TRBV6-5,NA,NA,CATLKAGRNRGELFF,TGTGCCACTCTCAAGGCAGGAAGAAATCGCGGGGAGCTGTTTTTT
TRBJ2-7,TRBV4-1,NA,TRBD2,CASSQPTSGRSGQYF,TGCGCCAGCAGCCAACCTACTAGCGGGAGGTCGGGGCAGTACTTC
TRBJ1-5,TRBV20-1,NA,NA,CSANPGAHSQPQHF,TGCAGTGCCAACCCGGGGGCCCACAGTCAGCCCCAGCATTTT
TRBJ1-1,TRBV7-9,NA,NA,CASSLSRGMNTEAFF,TGTGCCAGCAGCCTAAGTAGAGGGATGAACACTGAAGCTTTCTTT
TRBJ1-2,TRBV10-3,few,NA,CAINADALKKRVYGYTF,TGTGCCATCAATGCGGACGCACTTAAAAAAAGGGTCTATGGCTACACCTTC
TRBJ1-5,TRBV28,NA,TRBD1,CASSSRRSLDRDQPQHF,TGTGCCAGCAGTTCCCGGCGAAGCTTGGACAGGGATCAGCCCCAGCATTTT
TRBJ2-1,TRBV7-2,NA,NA,CASSLGGTGYNEQFF,TGTGCCAGCAGCTTAGGCGGTACAGGCTACAATGAGCAGTTCTTC
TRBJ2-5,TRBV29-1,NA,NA,CSASQWGKQETQYF,TGCAGCGCTTCGCAGTGGGGAAAACAAGAGACCCAGTACTTC
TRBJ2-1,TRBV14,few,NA,CASSQGLATSRFNEQFF,TGTGCCAGCAGCCAAGGTTTAGCCACCTCACGTTTCAATGAGCAGTTCTTC
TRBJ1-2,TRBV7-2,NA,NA,CASSARDISYTF,TGTGCCAGCAGCGCCCGGGACATCAGCTACACCTTC
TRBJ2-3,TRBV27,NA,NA,CASSLSSGYTDTQYF,TGTGCCAGCAGTTTATCTTCAGGCTACACAGATACGCAGTATTTT
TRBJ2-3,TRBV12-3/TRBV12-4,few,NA,CASSFNIGATDTQYF,TGTGCCAGCAGTTTTAATATCGGGGCCACAGATACGCAGTATTTT
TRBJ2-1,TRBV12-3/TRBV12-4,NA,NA,CASRRSNGAYDEQFF,TGTGCCAGCAGGAGGTCCAACGGGGCTTACGATGAGCAGTTCTTC
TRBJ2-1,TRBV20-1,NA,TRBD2,CSARPLLAGGPYNEQFF,TGCAGTGCTAGACCACTGCTAGCGGGAGGACCTTACAATGAGCAGTTCTTC
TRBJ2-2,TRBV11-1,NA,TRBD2,CASSLELAGSGELFF,TGTGCCAGCAGCTTAGAACTAGCGGGATCCGGGGAGCTGTTTTTT
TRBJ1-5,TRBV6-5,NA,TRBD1,CASSSDRDLNQPQHF,TGTGCCAGCAGCTCCGACAGGGACCTCAATCAGCCCCAGCATTTT
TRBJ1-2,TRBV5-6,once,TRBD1,CASSLRPLKGAFYGYTF,TGTGCCAGCAGCTTGAGGCCCCTAAAGGGGGCCTTCTATGGCTACACCTTC
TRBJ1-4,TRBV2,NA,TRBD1,CASLVTGANEKLFF,TGTGCCAGCCTGGTGACAGGGGCTAATGAAAAACTGTTTTTT
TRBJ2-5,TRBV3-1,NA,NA,CASSQPTVRETQYF,TGTGCCAGCAGCCAACCGACAGTAAGGGAGACCCAGTACTTC
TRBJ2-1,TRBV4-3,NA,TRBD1,CASSQESGTGAYNEQFF,TGCGCCAGCAGCCAAGAATCCGGGACAGGGGCATACAATGAGCAGTTCTTC
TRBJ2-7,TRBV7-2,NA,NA,CASSLESRASYEQYF,TGTGCCAGCAGCTTAGAGAGCAGGGCCTCCTACGAGCAGTACTTC
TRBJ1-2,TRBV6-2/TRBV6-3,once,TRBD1,CASSLQGQGGNGYTF,TGTGCCAGCAGTTTACAAGGACAGGGGGGAAATGGTTACACCTTC
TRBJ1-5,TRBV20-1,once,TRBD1,CSAHRGVSNQPQHF,TGCAGTGCTCACAGGGGGGTTAGCAATCAGCCCCAGCATTTT
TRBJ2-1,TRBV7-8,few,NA,CASSLILTNNEQFF,TGTGCCAGCAGCTTAATCTTGACAAACAATGAGCAGTTCTTC
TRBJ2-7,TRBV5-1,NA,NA,CASSLTLASLANEQYF,TGCGCCAGCAGCTTGACCCTAGCGTCATTGGCCAATGAGCAGTACTTC
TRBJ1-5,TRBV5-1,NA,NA,CASSLDGAGNQPQHF,TGCGCCAGCAGCTTGGATGGGGCCGGTAATCAGCCCCAGCATTTT
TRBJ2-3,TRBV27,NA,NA,CASSLRGRGTSTDTQYF,TGTGCCAGCAGTTTAAGGGGGCGGGGTACTAGCACAGATACGCAGTATTTT
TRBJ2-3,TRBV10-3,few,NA,CAIKSWDTDTQYF,TGTGCCATCAAATCGTGGGACACAGATACGCAGTATTTT
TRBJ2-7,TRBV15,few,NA,CATSRGELERSPYEQYF,TGTGCCACCAGCAGAGGGGAATTAGAGCGGAGTCCCTACGAGCAGTACTTC
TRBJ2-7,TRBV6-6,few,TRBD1,CASSPGQGAHEQYF,TGTGCCAGCAGTCCGGGACAGGGGGCCCACGAGCAGTACTTC
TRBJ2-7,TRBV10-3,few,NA,CAIRIRSSYEQYF,TGTGCCATCAGAATCCGGAGCTCCTACGAGCAGTACTTC
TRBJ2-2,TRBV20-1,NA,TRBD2,CSATGLAGGTGELFF,TGCAGTGCTACAGGACTAGCGGGCGGCACCGGGGAGCTGTTTTTT
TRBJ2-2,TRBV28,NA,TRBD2,CASSLLADAGELFF,TGTGCCAGCAGTTTACTAGCGGACGCCGGGGAGCTGTTTTTT